Below are 2 T cell receptor beta chains sequenced from a single sample in a study of T cell responses to AZD1222 COVID-19 vaccine (dated by TCRdb to about 2021). The time point label here, explained by the study, means: baseline before first vaccination. The method was the immunoSEQ multiplex PCR assay. What TCRdb holds here is the immuneACCESS table cut down to in-frame rearrangements. Part of the clones is not present; checked against another copy, under half of the missing clones reflect an unresolved V gene, and the others are unexplained. Within this sample are roughly 120,000 clones, with 80% to 90% of them counted one time only. Roughly 1.6% of the sample rests with the top ten. The sequencing here drew on peripheral blood, taken on day 0 of AZD1222 vaccination. These receptors all stem from an adult in good health.

This sequence joins TRBV6-5 and TRBJ1-2; 7 nucleotides agree with TRBD1. Germline assignment: CDR1 MNHEY and CDR2 SVGAGI. V dropped 7 bases and J dropped 4; count of bases not matched to a gene: 9. The CDR3 length is 14 residues. The CDR3 spells CASTLTPGGYGYTF. CDR3 coding DNA: TGTGCCAGCACCCTCACGCCAGGGGGCTATGGCTACACCTTC.

The V gene is TRBV6-5, the J gene TRBJ1-2, with D tentatively TRBD1 (5 bases). This CDR3 comprises 15 residues. Looked up from germline, CDR1 is MNHEY and CDR2 is SVGAGI. V lost 0 bases and J lost 8, with 16 bases in between. The CDR3 DNA reads TGTGCCAGCAGTTACTCGGGCAGGAGGAGACAGGGCTACACCTTC. Translation gives CASSYSGRRRQGYTF.